A selection of T cell receptor beta chains follows, all from one sample in a study of cytomegalovirus exposure and HLA in healthy donors. The repertoire was sequenced with immunoSEQ multiplex PCR; TCRdb's copy has only in-frame clones and lacks some. The table counts around 75,000 clones; 4% to 5.5% lies in the top ten. Source material: PBMCs. The receptors derive from a man between 35 and 55 years old in good health and CMV-seronegative. CDR3s include the opening cysteine and the closing phenylalanine or tryptophan. The D gene is left open where the match is weak.

J: TRBJ1-2; D: TRBD1; V: TRBV5-4; DNA: TGTGCCAGCAGCTATCGACAGGGCCGGGACTATGGCTACACCTTC; CDR3: CASSYRQGRDYGYTF
J: TRBJ2-2; D: TRBD2; V: TRBV7-8; DNA: TGTGCCAGCAGCTTAGAGCCGGGACTAGCGGTTATCGGGGAGCTGTTTTTT; CDR3: CASSLEPGLAVIGELFF
J: TRBJ2-5; D: NA; V: TRBV6-1; DNA: TGTGCCAGCAGTAGAACAGGGTTAGGAGAGACCCAGTACTTC; CDR3: CASSRTGLGETQYF
J: TRBJ1-5; D: NA; V: TRBV5-6; DNA: TGTGCCAGCAGCTCCCGGACAGAGTATCAGCCCCAGCATTTT; CDR3: CASSSRTEYQPQHF
J: TRBJ2-3; D: TRBD1; V: TRBV5-1; DNA: TGCGCCAGCAGCAGGGGACAGGGCGGCACAGATACGCAGTATTTT; CDR3: CASSRGQGGTDTQYF
J: TRBJ2-7; D: TRBD2; V: TRBV4-1; DNA: TGCGCCAGCAGCAAGCGGGAGGCAGGGGAGCAGTACTTC; CDR3: CASSKREAGEQYF
J: TRBJ2-1; D: TRBD2; V: TRBV29-1; DNA: TGCAGCGTTGTTCGACTAGCGGGGGAGCAGTTCTTC; CDR3: CSVVRLAGEQFF
J: TRBJ2-1; D: TRBD2; V: TRBV7-9; DNA: TGTGCCAGCAGCTCGTGGTCGGCGGGAGCTGGGAATGAGCAGTTCTTC; CDR3: CASSSWSAGAGNEQFF
J: TRBJ1-1; D: NA; V: TRBV9; DNA: TGTGCCAGCAGCGCTCGACCCGGGGGGAACACTGAAGCTTTCTTT; CDR3: CASSARPGGNTEAFF
J: TRBJ2-2; D: NA; V: TRBV5-4; DNA: TGTGCCAGCAGCTTGGCCCGGGGAGGTACCGGGGAGCTGTTTTTT; CDR3: CASSLARGGTGELFF
J: TRBJ2-5; D: TRBD1; V: TRBV28; DNA: TGTGCCAGCAGTTTAGGCAGGGGGACGGAGACCCAGTACTTC; CDR3: CASSLGRGTETQYF
J: TRBJ2-1; D: NA; V: TRBV6-1; DNA: TGTGCCAGCAGTGAAGACTGGAGCTCCTACAATGAGCAGTTCTTC; CDR3: CASSEDWSSYNEQFF
J: TRBJ2-5; D: NA; V: TRBV7-7; DNA: TGTGCTAGCAGCTATACCCCAGGGGTTGAGGAGACCCAGTACTTC; CDR3: CASSYTPGVEETQYF
J: TRBJ2-3; D: NA; V: TRBV11-2; DNA: TGTGCCAGCAGCCCTACCCGGGATACGCAGTATTTT; CDR3: CASSPTRDTQYF
J: TRBJ1-1; D: NA; V: TRBV6-5; DNA: TGTGCCAGCAGTTACTCGAGCAGGTTCGGCACTGAAGCTTTCTTT; CDR3: CASSYSSRFGTEAFF